A selection of T cell receptor beta chains follows, all from one sample in a study of cytomegalovirus exposure and HLA in healthy donors. Here immunoSEQ multiplex PCR was the method, and the copy in TCRdb shows in-frame clones only, minus some. The top ten clones hold about a tenth of a sample with more than 20,000 clones, about 97% of them seen once. Sequenced material: PBMCs. The receptors stem from a man aged 25 to 45 in good health and CMV-seropositive. Both conserved end residues are part of each CDR3. A D gene is named only where the DNA matches it firmly. The size of a clone is reported for some rows only, either as once, few or many, or as a class for expanded clones.

- TRBJ2-5 TRBV27 TRBD2 CASSSGRGPQYF TGTGCCAGCAGTAGCGGGAGGGGGCCCCAGTACTTC
- TRBJ1-5 TRBV6-1 - CASSEIREGQPQHF TGTGCCAGCAGTGAAATTAGGGAGGGTCAGCCCCAGCATTTT
- TRBJ2-7 TRBV2 - CASRGASRPYEQYF TGTGCCAGCAGGGGGGCTAGCAGACCCTACGAGCAGTACTTC
- TRBJ2-7 TRBV7-2 TRBD2 CASSPTSGSYEQYF TGTGCCAGCAGCCCTACTAGCGGTTCCTACGAGCAGTACTTC
- TRBJ1-2 TRBV28 TRBD1 CASSPRDSINYGYTF TGTGCCAGCAGTCCCCGGGACAGTATTAACTATGGCTACACCTTC
- TRBJ2-2 TRBV28 TRBD1 CASSPPLLGQGANTGELFF TGTGCCAGCAGTCCACCTCTACTGGGACAGGGGGCGAACACCGGGGAGCTGTTTTTT
- TRBJ1-1 TRBV29-1 - CSARAGSEAFF TGCAGCGCAAGAGCGGGATCTGAAGCTTTCTTT
- TRBJ2-3 TRBV27 - CASSPPPDRLTDTQYF TGTGCCAGCAGTCCGCCTCCTGACAGGCTCACAGATACGCAGTATTTT
- TRBJ2-3 TRBV6-1 TRBD2 CASSDSWDYRDTQYF TGTGCCAGCAGTGACTCATGGGACTATAGAGATACGCAGTATTTT
- TRBJ2-7 TRBV18 - CASSPFPGASYEQYF TGTGCCAGCTCACCATTCCCGGGAGCCTCCTACGAGCAGTACTTC
- TRBJ1-1 TRBV2 - CASNGGGIDTEAFF TGTGCCAGCAACGGGGGGGGGATCGACACTGAAGCTTTCTTT
- TRBJ2-4 TRBV28 TRBD2 CASSLRTSGIGDIQYF TGTGCCAGCAGTTTAAGGACTAGCGGGATCGGGGACATTCAGTACTTC
once TRBJ1-1 TRBV7-7 TRBD1 CASSPYVEGAVVGAFF TGTGCTAGCAGCCCCTATGTAGAGGGGGCCGTAGTTGGAGCTTTCTTT
- TRBJ1-1 TRBV10-3 - CAISEPQGEAFF TGTGCCATCAGTGAGCCCCAGGGCGAAGCTTTCTTT
- TRBJ1-5 TRBV2 - CASRWSTNSNQPQHF TGTGCCAGCAGATGGAGTACCAATAGCAATCAGCCCCAGCATTTT
- TRBJ2-3 TRBV13 - CASSPDSDGTQYF TGTGCCAGCAGCCCGGACAGTGACGGTACGCAGTATTTT
- TRBJ2-7 TRBV10-1 TRBD2 CASSDGAGGRDEQYF TGCGCCAGCAGTGACGGGGCGGGAGGGCGGGACGAGCAGTACTTC
- TRBJ1-2 TRBV25-1 - CASSESWSGKGYTF TGTGCCAGCAGTGAATCTTGGTCAGGGAAAGGCTACACCTTC
- TRBJ2-7 TRBV18 - CASSPPSSSYEQYF TGTGCCAGCTCACCACCCTCTTCCTCCTACGAGCAGTACTTC
- TRBJ2-5 TRBV15 TRBD2 CATSRTRTSPETQYF TGTGCCACCAGCAGAACCCGGACTAGCCCAGAGACCCAGTACTTC
- TRBJ2-4 TRBV9 TRBD1 CASSAATGSVGIQYF TGTGCCAGCAGCGCCGCGACAGGGTCCGTTGGCATTCAGTACTTC
- TRBJ1-5 TRBV28 - CASSLTGRGYNQPQHF TGTGCCAGCAGTTTAACAGGAAGGGGGTATAATCAGCCCCAGCATTTT
- TRBJ1-5 TRBV9 - CASSVVTASNQPQHF TGTGCCAGCAGCGTAGTGACAGCTAGCAATCAGCCCCAGCATTTT
once TRBJ1-4 TRBV5-6 TRBD1 CASGSGGKGEKLFF TGTGCCAGCGGATCAGGGGGTAAAGGGGAAAAACTGTTTTTT